The rows below give T cell receptor beta chains drawn from one sample of a study of beta chain features in type 1 diabetes. Sequenced by immunoSEQ multiplex PCR; TCRdb stores in-frame clones only, minus some. The profile shows approximately 340,000 clones, about 16% of them singletons. The specimen was naive CD4+ T cells from blood. Receptors originate from a woman between 18 and 30 years old in good health. The CDR3 runs from the conserved cysteine through the conserved F or W. A D gene is named only where the DNA matches it firmly. Some rows have no size entry. The others give once, few or many, or a class for an expanded clone.

TRBJ2-5 . TRBV7-9 . CASSLVSDRTQYF TGTGCCAGCAGCTTAGTCAGTGATCGGACCCAGTACTTC
TRBJ2-7 few TRBV10-3 . CATGVSSVEQYF TGTGCTACGGGGGTATCCTCGGTCGAGCAGTACTTC
TRBJ1-2 few TRBV5-6 . CASSLIQVNYGYTF TGTGCCAGCAGCTTGATACAGGTTAACTATGGCTACACCTTC
TRBJ2-7 . TRBV2 TRBD1 CASSEGTGGEQYF TGTGCCAGCAGTGAAGGGACAGGGGGTGAGCAGTACTTC
TRBJ2-5 . TRBV11-2 TRBD2 CASSLGLGSETQYF TGTGCCAGCAGCTTGGGACTAGGGTCGGAGACCCAGTACTTC
TRBJ2-7 . TRBV5-1 TRBD2 CASRAGAIYEQYF TGCGCCAGCAGGGCGGGAGCGATCTACGAGCAGTACTTC
TRBJ2-1 few TRBV7-3 . CASSFYGGEQFF TGTGCCAGCAGCTTTTATGGCGGTGAGCAGTTCTTC
TRBJ2-1 few TRBV15 . CATSLRLEQFF TGTGCCACCAGCTTGCGTCTTGAGCAGTTCTTC
TRBJ1-2 . TRBV4-2 . CASSQELYGYTF TGTGCCAGCAGCCAAGAACTCTATGGCTACACCTTC
TRBJ2-1 few TRBV7-3 TRBD2 CASSVGLASYNEQFF TGTGCCAGCAGCGTTGGACTAGCCTCCTACAATGAGCAGTTCTTC
TRBJ1-2 . TRBV6-6 TRBD1 CASSPWTGDYGYTF TGTGCCAGCAGTCCTTGGACAGGGGACTATGGCTACACCTTC
TRBJ2-7 few TRBV30 TRBD2 CAFTPGTSYEQYF TGTGCCTTTACCCCCGGGACTAGCTACGAGCAGTACTTC
TRBJ1-2 few TRBV30 TRBD1 CAWRERQGVFVYGYTF TGTGCCTGGAGGGAACGACAGGGGGTATTTGTCTATGGCTACACCTTC
TRBJ2-1 few TRBV30 . CAWSRGSSYNEQFF TGTGCCTGGAGCAGGGGCAGCTCCTACAATGAGCAGTTCTTC
TRBJ2-7 . TRBV19 . CASTTRGNYEQYF TGTGCCAGTACGACACGGGGGAACTACGAGCAGTACTTC
TRBJ2-5 . TRBV23-1 . CASSQSNPGDQETQYF TGCGCCAGCAGTCAGTCTAACCCAGGGGACCAAGAGACCCAGTACTTC
TRBJ2-2 few TRBV7-6 TRBD2 CASSLRALAGTNTGELFF TGTGCCAGCAGCTTACGGGCATTAGCGGGCACGAACACCGGGGAGCTGTTTTTT
TRBJ1-2 . TRBV25-1 TRBD1 CASSGDRGTTDGYTF TGTGCCAGCAGTGGGGACAGGGGAACAACGGATGGCTACACCTTC
TRBJ2-5 few TRBV4-3 TRBD2 CASSQGNSGRRETQYF TGCGCCAGCAGCCAAGGGAATAGCGGGAGAAGAGAGACCCAGTACTTC
TRBJ2-3 . TRBV28 . CASSSQGAGPDTQYF TGTGCCAGCAGTTCCCAGGGTGCGGGACCAGATACGCAGTATTTT
TRBJ2-1 . TRBV19 . CASSIDRQVGNEQFF TGTGCCAGTAGTATCGACAGACAGGTGGGCAATGAGCAGTTCTTC
TRBJ2-3 few TRBV7-9 . CASSLGSADTQYF TGTGCCAGCAGCTTAGGTTCCGCAGATACGCAGTATTTT
TRBJ2-3 . TRBV7-2 . CASSRNYPTGRIGDTQYF TGTGCCAGCAGCCGGAACTACCCGACAGGGAGGATAGGGGATACGCAGTATTTT
TRBJ2-6 few TRBV10-2 TRBD1 CASTRTGVSGANVLTF TGCGCCAGCACCAGGACAGGAGTCTCTGGGGCCAACGTCCTGACTTTC
TRBJ2-3 few TRBV20-1 . CSAHRDTQYF TGCAGTGCCCACAGGGATACGCAGTATTTT
TRBJ2-5 . TRBV7-2 TRBD1 CASSLGQGETQYF TGTGCCAGCAGCTTAGGACAGGGCGAGACCCAGTACTTC
TRBJ2-3 few TRBV29-1 TRBD1 CSVEGQGAGTDTQYF TGCAGCGTTGAAGGACAGGGGGCCGGCACAGATACGCAGTATTTT
TRBJ2-7 few TRBV7-3 . CASSLIASSAYEQYF TGTGCCAGCAGCTTAATTGCGTCTAGCGCATACGAGCAGTACTTC
TRBJ2-7 . TRBV7-9 TRBD2 CASSTRRMTRAGGTYEQYF TGTGCCAGCAGCACCCGTCGCATGACCCGAGCGGGAGGAACCTACGAGCAGTACTTC
TRBJ1-1 . TRBV15 . CATSGQTGSTEAFF TGTGCCACCAGCGGACAGACGGGGAGCACTGAAGCTTTCTTT
TRBJ2-7 few TRBV2 TRBD2 CASSGTSGRVHEQYF TGTGCCAGCAGTGGGACTAGCGGGAGGGTGCACGAGCAGTACTTC
TRBJ2-7 . TRBV6-6 TRBD1 CASSYSPQRQGYEQYF TGTGCCAGCAGTTACTCGCCCCAAAGACAGGGCTACGAGCAGTACTTC
TRBJ2-7 few TRBV5-4 TRBD2 CASSTSGGSYEQYF TGTGCCAGCAGCACTAGCGGAGGCTCCTACGAGCAGTACTTC
TRBJ2-7 . TRBV7-9 . CASSLTVPYEQYF TGTGCCAGCAGCTTGACTGTACCCTACGAGCAGTACTTC
TRBJ2-7 . TRBV7-6 . CASSSLGGGRSEQYF TGTGCCAGCAGCTCCCTCGGAGGGGGCAGGTCCGAGCAGTACTTC
TRBJ1-1 few TRBV5-4 TRBD1 CASSSQGGSWTEAFF TGTGCCAGCAGCTCTCAGGGGGGATCGTGGACTGAAGCTTTCTTT
TRBJ2-7 . TRBV5-1 . CASSLLSPPYEQYF TGCGCCAGCAGCTTACTCTCTCCCCCCTACGAGCAGTACTTC
TRBJ1-1 . TRBV2 TRBD1 CASSVQGATNTEAFF TGTGCCAGCAGTGTACAGGGGGCGACGAACACTGAAGCTTTCTTT
TRBJ1-1 few TRBV20-1 . CSARAADEAFF TGCAGTGCTAGAGCGGCGGATGAAGCTTTCTTT
TRBJ2-3 few TRBV18 TRBD2 CASSPPGLAGAPDTQYF TGTGCCAGCTCACCCCCGGGACTAGCGGGAGCTCCAGATACGCAGTATTTT
TRBJ2-2 few TRBV5-1 TRBD2 CASSGGLAENTGELFF TGCGCCAGCAGCGGGGGACTAGCGGAAAACACCGGGGAGCTGTTTTTT